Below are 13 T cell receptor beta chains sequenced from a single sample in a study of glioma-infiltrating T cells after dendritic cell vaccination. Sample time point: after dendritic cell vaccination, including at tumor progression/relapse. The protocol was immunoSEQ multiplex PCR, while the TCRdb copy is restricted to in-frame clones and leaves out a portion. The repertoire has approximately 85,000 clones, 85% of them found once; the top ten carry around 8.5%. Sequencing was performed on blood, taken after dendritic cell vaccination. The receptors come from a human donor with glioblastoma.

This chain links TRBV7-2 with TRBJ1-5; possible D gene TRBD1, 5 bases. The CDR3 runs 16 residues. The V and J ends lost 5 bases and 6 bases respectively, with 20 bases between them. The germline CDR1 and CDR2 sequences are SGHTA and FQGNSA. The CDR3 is CASSLGRQAGFQPQHF. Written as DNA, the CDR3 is TGTGCCAGCAGCCTGGGGCGGCAGGCCGGGTTTCAGCCCCAGCATTTT.

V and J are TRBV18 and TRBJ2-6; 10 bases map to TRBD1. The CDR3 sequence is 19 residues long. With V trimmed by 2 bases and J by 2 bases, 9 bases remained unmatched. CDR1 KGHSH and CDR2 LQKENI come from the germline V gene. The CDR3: CASSPRGDGTGAGANVLTF. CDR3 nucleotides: TGTGCCAGCTCACCAAGAGGGGACGGGACAGGGGCTGGGGCCAACGTCCTGACTTTC.

This chain's CDR3 is CASSGVRGDTQYF. Here the CDR3 DNA reads TGTGCCAGCAGTGGCGTACGAGGAGATACGCAGTATTTT. This sequence joins TRBV6-4 and TRBJ2-3; D not certain. CDR3 length: 13 residues. Trimming left V 4 bases short and J 5 bases short, with 10 bases between. Per germline, CDR1 MRHNA and CDR2 SNTAGT.

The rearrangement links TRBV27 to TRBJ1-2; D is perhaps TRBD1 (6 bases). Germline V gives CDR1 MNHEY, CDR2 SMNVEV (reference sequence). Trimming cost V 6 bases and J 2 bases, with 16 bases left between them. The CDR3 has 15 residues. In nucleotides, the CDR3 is TGTGCCAGCAGCACCGTCAGGGGTGACAACTATGGCTACACCTTC. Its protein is CASSTVRGDNYGYTF.

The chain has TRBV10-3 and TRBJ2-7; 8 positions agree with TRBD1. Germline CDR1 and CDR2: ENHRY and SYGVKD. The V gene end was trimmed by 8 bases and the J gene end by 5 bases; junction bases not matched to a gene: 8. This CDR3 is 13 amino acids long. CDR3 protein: CAIGAGGINEQYF. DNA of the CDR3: TGTGCCATCGGGGCAGGGGGCATCAACGAGCAGTACTTC.

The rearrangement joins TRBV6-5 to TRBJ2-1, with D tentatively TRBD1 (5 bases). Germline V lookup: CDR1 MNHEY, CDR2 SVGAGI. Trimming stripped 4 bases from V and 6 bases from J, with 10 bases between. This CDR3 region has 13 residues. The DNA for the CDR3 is TGTGCCAGCAGTTCCGGCAGGGCCAATGAGCAGTTCTTC. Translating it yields CASSSGRANEQFF.

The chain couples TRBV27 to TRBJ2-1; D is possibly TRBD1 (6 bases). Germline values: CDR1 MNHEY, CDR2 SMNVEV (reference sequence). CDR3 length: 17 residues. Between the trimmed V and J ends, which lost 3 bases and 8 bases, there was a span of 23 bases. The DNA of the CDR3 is TGTGCCAGCAGTTTTTTGAGGACAGTGGATGGACAAGATGAGCAGTTCTTC. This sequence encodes CASSFLRTVDGQDEQFF.

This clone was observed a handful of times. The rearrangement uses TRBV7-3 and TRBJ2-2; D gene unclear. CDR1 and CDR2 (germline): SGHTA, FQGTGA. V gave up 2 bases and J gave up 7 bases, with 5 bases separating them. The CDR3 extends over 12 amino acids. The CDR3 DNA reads TGTGCCAGCAGCTTATCGGGCGGGGAGCTGTTTTTT. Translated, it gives CASSLSGGELFF. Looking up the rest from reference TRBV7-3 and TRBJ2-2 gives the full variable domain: GAGVSQTPSNKVTEKGKYVELRCDPISGHTALYWYRQSLGQGPEFLIYFQGTGAADDSGLPNDRFFAVRPEGSVSTLKIQRTERGDSAVYLCASSLSGGELFFGEGSRLTVL.

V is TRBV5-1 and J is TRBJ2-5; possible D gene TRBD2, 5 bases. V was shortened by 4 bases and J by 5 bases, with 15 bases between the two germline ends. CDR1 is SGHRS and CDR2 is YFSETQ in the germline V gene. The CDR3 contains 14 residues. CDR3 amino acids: CASSPGPGLETQYF. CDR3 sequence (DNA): TGCGCCAGCAGCCCTGGCCCCGGACTGGAGACCCAGTACTTC.

The DNA for the CDR3 is TGTGCCAGTAGTTCGCGGGACAGACTTAACTATGGCTACACCTTC. Protein sequence: CASSSRDRLNYGYTF. V and J are TRBV19 and TRBJ1-2; the match to TRBD1 covers 7 bases. The V and J ends lost 5 bases and 1 base, in that order; junction bases with no gene match: 7. Germline CDR1 is LNHDA and CDR2 is SQIVND (reference sequence). The CDR3 loop spans 15 amino acids.

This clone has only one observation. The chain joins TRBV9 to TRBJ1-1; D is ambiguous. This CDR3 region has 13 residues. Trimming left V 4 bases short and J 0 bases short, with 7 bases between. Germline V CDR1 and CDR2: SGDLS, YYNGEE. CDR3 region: CASSSIMNTEAFF. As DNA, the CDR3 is TGTGCCAGCAGCAGCATCATGAACACTGAAGCTTTCTTT.

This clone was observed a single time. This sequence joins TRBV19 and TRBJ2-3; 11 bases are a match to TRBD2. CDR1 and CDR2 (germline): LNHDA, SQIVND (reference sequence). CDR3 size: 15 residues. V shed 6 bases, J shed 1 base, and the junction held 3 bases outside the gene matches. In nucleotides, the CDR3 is TGTGCCAGTAGAGCGACTAGCGGGGGCACAGATACGCAGTATTTT. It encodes CASRATSGGTDTQYF.

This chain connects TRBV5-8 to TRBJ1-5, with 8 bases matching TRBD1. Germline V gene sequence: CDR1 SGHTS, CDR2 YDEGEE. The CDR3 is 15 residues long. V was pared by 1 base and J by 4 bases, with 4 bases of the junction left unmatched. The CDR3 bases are TGTGCCAGCAGCTTGCCCCGGACAGGGAATCAGCCCCAGCATTTT. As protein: CASSLPRTGNQPQHF.